A selection of T cell receptor beta chains follows, all from one sample in a study of cytomegalovirus exposure and HLA in healthy donors. Method: immunoSEQ multiplex PCR; TCRdb's copy keeps in-frame clones and lacks some. The table lists approximately 200,000 clones, approximately 79% of them singletons. Sequencing was performed on PBMCs. These receptors were obtained from a man between 18 and 35 years old in good health and CMV-seronegative. CDR3s include the opening cysteine and the closing phenylalanine or tryptophan. A D gene is named only where the DNA matches it firmly. The size field is filled for only some rows; it gives once, few, many or a size class.

TRBJ2-4	NA	NA	TRBV10-3	CAISDQGSKNIQYF	TGTGCCATCAGTGATCAGGGTTCCAAAAACATTCAGTACTTC
TRBJ2-7	TRBD2	few	TRBV11-1	CASSVAGGAYEQYF	TGTGCCAGCAGCGTAGCGGGAGGGGCCTACGAGCAGTACTTC
TRBJ1-1	NA	NA	TRBV5-1	CASSRHTGIDTEAFF	TGCGCCAGCAGCCGACACACAGGGATCGACACTGAAGCTTTCTTT
TRBJ1-2	NA	few	TRBV5-1	CASSLVEGYGYTF	TGCGCCAGCAGCTTGGTGGAGGGGTATGGCTACACCTTC
TRBJ2-7	TRBD2	NA	TRBV5-6	CASSLRTSGATYEQYF	TGTGCCAGCAGCTTGCGGACTAGCGGGGCTACCTACGAGCAGTACTTC
TRBJ1-1	NA	NA	TRBV6-6	CASSGNGGRNEAFF	TGTGCCAGCAGCGGTAACGGAGGGCGGAACGAAGCTTTCTTT
TRBJ2-3	TRBD2	NA	TRBV30	CAWSGGADTQYF	TGTGCCTGGAGCGGGGGGGCAGATACGCAGTATTTT
TRBJ2-1	TRBD1	NA	TRBV6-1	CASSERTGGVWQFF	TGTGCCAGCAGTGAAAGGACAGGGGGGGTTTGGCAGTTCTTC
TRBJ2-7	NA	NA	TRBV4-3	CASSPHEGSYEQYF	TGCGCCAGCAGCCCACACGAGGGCTCCTACGAGCAGTACTTC
TRBJ2-5	TRBD1	NA	TRBV6-4	CASSVPLLDRTTGETQYF	TGTGCCAGCAGTGTTCCTCTTCTGGACAGGACAACCGGAGAGACCCAGTACTTC
TRBJ2-5	TRBD2	once	TRBV6-5	CASSPGLAGVETQYF	TGTGCCAGCAGTCCCGGACTAGCGGGGGTGGAGACCCAGTACTTC
TRBJ2-2	NA	once	TRBV5-1	CASSWGGAAGNTGELFF	TGCGCCAGCAGCTGGGGTGGGGCAGCCGGTAACACCGGGGAGCTGTTTTTT
TRBJ1-5	NA	NA	TRBV29-1	CSVGGGMDQPQHF	TGCAGCGTTGGGGGGGGGATGGATCAGCCCCAGCATTTT
TRBJ2-5	TRBD1	NA	TRBV28	CASSLGQGRETQYF	TGTGCCAGCAGTTTGGGACAGGGGAGGGAGACCCAGTACTTC
TRBJ1-5	NA	NA	TRBV28	CASSLSSGLGSVDQPQHF	TGTGCCAGCAGTTTATCATCGGGATTGGGGTCGGTGGATCAGCCCCAGCATTTT
TRBJ1-1	TRBD1	NA	TRBV7-3	CASSPHEGANTEAFF	TGTGCCAGCAGCCCCCATGAGGGGGCGAACACTGAAGCTTTCTTT
TRBJ2-7	TRBD1	NA	TRBV30	CAWRLGTGMREQYF	TGTGCCTGGAGATTGGGGACAGGGATGCGCGAGCAGTACTTC
TRBJ2-3	NA	NA	TRBV9	CASSETGTITDTQYF	TGTGCCAGCAGCGAAACCGGGACAATAACAGATACGCAGTATTTT
TRBJ2-1	TRBD2	NA	TRBV6-1	CASSDRGVGNEQFF	TGTGCCAGCAGTGATCGGGGGGTAGGCAATGAGCAGTTCTTC
TRBJ2-1	TRBD2	few	TRBV28	CASSSPGLAVNEQFF	TGTGCCAGCAGTTCGCCGGGACTAGCTGTCAATGAGCAGTTCTTC
TRBJ1-6	NA	NA	TRBV7-6	CASSLDRDSYNSPLHF	TGTGCCAGCAGCTTAGACAGGGACTCCTATAATTCACCCCTCCACTTT
TRBJ1-5	NA	NA	TRBV7-9	CASSLETGNQPQHF	TGTGCCAGCAGCTTAGAGACAGGAAATCAGCCCCAGCATTTT
TRBJ2-5	NA	few	TRBV4-3	CASSQDRRGSQETQYF	TGCGCCAGCAGCCAAGATCGCAGGGGCTCCCAAGAGACCCAGTACTTC
TRBJ2-3	NA	NA	TRBV6-4	CASSDGETTDTQYF	TGTGCCAGCAGTGACGGGGAGACCACAGATACGCAGTATTTT
TRBJ2-1	TRBD1	NA	TRBV7-9	CASSLPPGQEYNEQFF	TGTGCCAGCAGCTTACCCCCGGGACAGGAGTACAATGAGCAGTTCTTC
TRBJ2-2	NA	few	TRBV14	CASSQAVNTGELFF	TGTGCCAGCAGCCAAGCCGTGAACACCGGGGAGCTGTTTTTT
TRBJ2-2	TRBD2	once	TRBV27	CASRSFGGTGELFF	TGTGCCAGCAGATCATTCGGGGGGACCGGGGAGCTGTTTTTT
TRBJ1-3	TRBD1	NA	TRBV7-2	CASSPGQGGNTIYF	TGTGCCAGCAGCCCAGGACAGGGGGGAAACACCATATATTTT
TRBJ1-6	NA	NA	TRBV5-1	CASSLYGGPSPLHF	TGCGCCAGCAGCTTGTACGGGGGTCCGTCACCCCTCCACTTT
TRBJ1-1	TRBD1	NA	TRBV19	CASSTGQGRWTEAFF	TGTGCCAGTAGTACAGGACAGGGTAGATGGACTGAAGCTTTCTTT
TRBJ1-2	NA	few	TRBV7-9	CASSGRGDDYGYTF	TGTGCCAGCAGCGGTCGTGGAGACGACTATGGCTACACCTTC
TRBJ1-3	NA	NA	TRBV2	CASSPADSFSGNTIYF	TGTGCCAGCAGTCCCGCGGACAGCTTCTCTGGAAACACCATATATTTT
TRBJ2-2	TRBD2	NA	TRBV7-3	CASSFASGGELFF	TGTGCCAGCAGCTTCGCTAGCGGCGGGGAGCTGTTTTTT
TRBJ1-1	TRBD1	NA	TRBV25-1	CASSGFNQGAPNTEAFF	TGTGCCAGCAGTGGCTTTAATCAGGGGGCTCCGAACACTGAAGCTTTCTTT
TRBJ2-7	TRBD2	NA	TRBV9	CASSVGGLAYEQYF	TGTGCCAGCAGCGTCGGAGGACTAGCCTACGAGCAGTACTTC
TRBJ1-5	TRBD1	NA	TRBV2	CASSSGQAAQHF	TGTGCCAGCAGTTCAGGACAGGCGGCCCAGCATTTT
TRBJ2-5	NA	NA	TRBV30	CAWSPRIGETQYF	TGTGCCTGGAGTCCGCGAATCGGGGAGACCCAGTACTTC
TRBJ1-2	NA	NA	TRBV5-6	CASSLVRLTLANYGYTF	TGTGCCAGCAGCCTCGTGCGGCTGACGTTAGCTAACTATGGCTACACCTTC
TRBJ2-7	NA	NA	TRBV6-5	CASSYGVGSHEQYF	TGTGCCAGCAGTTACGGGGTGGGGAGCCACGAGCAGTACTTC
TRBJ2-1	TRBD2	NA	TRBV29-1	CSVWTSDTYNEQFF	TGCAGCGTGTGGACTAGCGACACTTACAATGAGCAGTTCTTC
TRBJ2-2	NA	NA	TRBV6-1	CAISEGQTDIAGELFF	TGTGCCATCAGTGAGGGGCAGACAGATATCGCCGGGGAGCTGTTTTTT
TRBJ2-7	NA	NA	TRBV7-8	CASSPEKQYEQYF	TGTGCCAGCAGCCCCGAGAAACAGTACGAGCAGTACTTC